Listed below are T cell receptor beta chains from one sample, sequenced in a study of T-cell memory formation after mild COVID-19. From the 5' RACE reads, TCRdb called clonotypes with MiXCR, one entry per CDR3 protein. The sample has 500,000 to 600,000 distinct CDR3 sequences, around 17% seen once. Material: PBMCs or a T cell subset sorted from them (not recorded which). The receptors come from an adult woman who had mild COVID-19 (a few samples of this study predate the infection). Cell type and time point are not known. Both conserved end residues are part of each CDR3. Each record gives: D gene, clone size, J gene, V gene, CDR3 protein, CDR3 DNA. A D gene is named only where the DNA matches it firmly. A clone size is listed for some rows: how often the clone was seen (once, few, many), or a class if it is expanded.

d_gene: NA; abundance: many; j_gene: TRBJ1-5; v_gene: TRBV5-6; CDR3aa: CASSNGRGLNSNQPQHF; CDR3nt: TGTGCCAGCAGCAATGGACGGGGCTTGAATAGCAATCAGCCCCAGCATTTT
d_gene: TRBD2; abundance: few; j_gene: TRBJ2-2; v_gene: TRBV20-1; CDR3aa: CSARIPSGSEELFF; CDR3nt: TGCAGTGCTAGGATTCCTAGCGGGAGTGAGGAGCTGTTTTTT
d_gene: NA; abundance: NA; j_gene: TRBJ2-7; v_gene: TRBV7-6; CDR3aa: CASSPQAQLPYEQYF; CDR3nt: TGTGCCAGCAGCCCACAGGCACAGTTGCCCTACGAGCAGTACTTC
d_gene: NA; abundance: NA; j_gene: TRBJ2-1; v_gene: TRBV2; CDR3aa: CASSEEVYNEQFF; CDR3nt: TGTGCCAGCAGTGAGGAGGTTTACAATGAGCAGTTCTTC
d_gene: TRBD1; abundance: few; j_gene: TRBJ2-4; v_gene: TRBV27; CDR3aa: CASSARTGDRGAKNIQYF; CDR3nt: TGTGCCAGCAGTGCCCGGACAGGGGACCGCGGAGCCAAAAACATTCAGTACTTC
d_gene: TRBD1; abundance: NA; j_gene: TRBJ1-1; v_gene: TRBV5-1; CDR3aa: CASRLTGLNTEAFF; CDR3nt: TGCGCCAGCAGGTTGACAGGGCTGAACACTGAAGCTTTCTTT
d_gene: NA; abundance: many; j_gene: TRBJ1-5; v_gene: TRBV20-1; CDR3aa: CSARTDSNQPQHF; CDR3nt: TGCAGTGCCCGGACGGATAGCAATCAGCCCCAGCATTTT
d_gene: NA; abundance: few; j_gene: TRBJ2-1; v_gene: TRBV27; CDR3aa: CASSLGSAYNEQFF; CDR3nt: TGTGCCAGCAGTTTAGGAAGTGCCTACAATGAGCAGTTCTTC
d_gene: NA; abundance: many; j_gene: TRBJ2-3; v_gene: TRBV6-5; CDR3aa: CASSYLRPRGAVTDTQYF; CDR3nt: TGTGCCAGCAGTTACTTACGTCCTCGGGGGGCCGTCACAGATACGCAGTATTTT
d_gene: TRBD1; abundance: few; j_gene: TRBJ2-7; v_gene: TRBV18; CDR3aa: CASSLETGYYEQYF; CDR3nt: TGTGCCAGCTCACTTGAGACAGGGTACTACGAGCAGTACTTC
d_gene: NA; abundance: few; j_gene: TRBJ1-2; v_gene: TRBV10-3; CDR3aa: CAISERPAANYGYTF; CDR3nt: TGTGCCATCAGTGAAAGACCCGCAGCTAACTATGGCTACACCTTC
d_gene: NA; abundance: many; j_gene: TRBJ2-5; v_gene: TRBV5-1; CDR3aa: CASSLGQIQETQYF; CDR3nt: TGCGCCAGCAGCTTGGGACAGATCCAAGAGACCCAGTACTTC
d_gene: TRBD2; abundance: few; j_gene: TRBJ2-2; v_gene: TRBV5-1; CDR3aa: CASSFRGTSGGYTGELFF; CDR3nt: TGCGCCAGCAGCTTCCGAGGGACTAGCGGGGGCTACACCGGGGAGCTGTTTTTT
d_gene: TRBD2; abundance: many; j_gene: TRBJ2-7; v_gene: TRBV7-9; CDR3aa: CASSPGLAGSRYEQYF; CDR3nt: TGTGCCAGCAGCCCGGGACTAGCGGGAAGTCGCTACGAGCAGTACTTC
d_gene: NA; abundance: NA; j_gene: TRBJ1-1; v_gene: TRBV12-3/TRBV12-4; CDR3aa: CASSYRGEAFF; CDR3nt: TGTGCCAGCAGTTACCGAGGGGAAGCTTTCTTT
d_gene: NA; abundance: few; j_gene: TRBJ2-2; v_gene: TRBV3-1; CDR3aa: CASSPTGQNTGELFF; CDR3nt: TGTGCCAGCAGCCCTACGGGACAGAACACCGGGGAGCTGTTTTTT
d_gene: NA; abundance: NA; j_gene: TRBJ2-2; v_gene: TRBV7-2; CDR3aa: CASSSVLSTGELFF; CDR3nt: TGTGCCAGCAGCTCCGTCCTGAGCACCGGGGAGCTGTTTTTT
d_gene: TRBD1; abundance: few; j_gene: TRBJ1-1; v_gene: TRBV15; CDR3aa: CATSRTPGQEAFF; CDR3nt: TGTGCCACCAGCAGGACACCGGGACAGGAAGCTTTCTTT
d_gene: NA; abundance: NA; j_gene: TRBJ1-1; v_gene: TRBV27; CDR3aa: CASSRSANTEAFF; CDR3nt: TGTGCCAGCAGTCGTTCAGCCAACACTGAAGCTTTCTTT
d_gene: NA; abundance: few; j_gene: TRBJ2-1; v_gene: TRBV29-1; CDR3aa: CSVEESPGYEQFF; CDR3nt: TGCAGCGTTGAAGAATCCCCAGGGTATGAGCAGTTCTTC
d_gene: TRBD1; abundance: once; j_gene: TRBJ2-3; v_gene: TRBV25-1; CDR3aa: CASSESPGQGLDTQYF; CDR3nt: TGTGCCAGCAGTGAATCTCCGGGACAGGGTTTGGATACGCAGTATTTT
d_gene: TRBD2; abundance: NA; j_gene: TRBJ2-1; v_gene: TRBV3-1; CDR3aa: CASSQGTSGRFNEQFF; CDR3nt: TGTGCCAGCAGCCAAGGAACTAGCGGGCGCTTCAATGAGCAGTTCTTC
d_gene: NA; abundance: NA; j_gene: TRBJ2-1; v_gene: TRBV4-1; CDR3aa: CASSQDQVQFF; CDR3nt: TGCGCCAGCAGCCAAGATCAGGTGCAGTTCTTC
d_gene: NA; abundance: NA; j_gene: TRBJ2-1; v_gene: TRBV11-2; CDR3aa: CASSLDPFRTNEQFF; CDR3nt: TGTGCCAGCAGCTTAGATCCCTTCAGGACCAATGAGCAGTTCTTC
d_gene: TRBD2; abundance: NA; j_gene: TRBJ2-1; v_gene: TRBV6-2/TRBV6-3; CDR3aa: CASSYRGLAHTWNEQFF; CDR3nt: TGTGCCAGCAGTTACCGGGGACTAGCGCACACTTGGAATGAGCAGTTCTTC
d_gene: TRBD1; abundance: once; j_gene: TRBJ2-5; v_gene: TRBV5-1; CDR3aa: CASSNKGQGQETQYF; CDR3nt: TGCGCCAGCAGCAATAAGGGACAGGGCCAAGAGACCCAGTACTTC
d_gene: TRBD1; abundance: few; j_gene: TRBJ2-7; v_gene: TRBV2; CDR3aa: CASGQGLSYEQYF; CDR3nt: TGTGCCAGCGGACAGGGGCTATCCTACGAGCAGTACTTC
d_gene: NA; abundance: NA; j_gene: TRBJ2-7; v_gene: TRBV12-3/TRBV12-4; CDR3aa: CASSSDPLSYEQYF; CDR3nt: TGTGCCAGCAGTTCCGACCCACTAAGCTACGAGCAGTACTTC
d_gene: TRBD1; abundance: NA; j_gene: TRBJ2-3; v_gene: TRBV7-6; CDR3aa: CASSLRTGLTDTQYF; CDR3nt: TGTGCCAGCAGCTTAAGGACAGGCCTCACAGATACGCAGTATTTT
d_gene: TRBD2; abundance: few; j_gene: TRBJ2-3; v_gene: TRBV12-3/TRBV12-4; CDR3aa: CASSLTPAGVLPDTQYF; CDR3nt: TGTGCCAGCAGTTTGACCCCTGCGGGAGTTCTTCCAGATACGCAGTATTTT
d_gene: NA; abundance: few; j_gene: TRBJ1-1; v_gene: TRBV12-3/TRBV12-4; CDR3aa: CASSSQSTVNTEAFF; CDR3nt: TGTGCCAGCAGTTCACAATCGACAGTGAACACTGAAGCTTTCTTT
d_gene: TRBD1; abundance: NA; j_gene: TRBJ2-5; v_gene: TRBV12-3/TRBV12-4; CDR3aa: CASSSGQGSTYQETQYF; CDR3nt: TGTGCCAGCAGTTCGGGACAGGGCTCAACGTACCAAGAGACCCAGTACTTC
d_gene: NA; abundance: once; j_gene: TRBJ2-3; v_gene: TRBV10-3; CDR3aa: CAISDGTPPGDTQYF; CDR3nt: TGTGCCATCAGTGATGGGACTCCCCCGGGAGATACGCAGTATTTT
d_gene: NA; abundance: NA; j_gene: TRBJ2-7; v_gene: TRBV6-2/TRBV6-3; CDR3aa: CASSSPRGGNSYEQYF; CDR3nt: TGTGCCAGCAGTTCCCCCCGGGGCGGCAACTCCTACGAGCAGTACTTC
d_gene: NA; abundance: NA; j_gene: TRBJ2-5; v_gene: TRBV27; CDR3aa: CASSLSPEGRPQYF; CDR3nt: TGTGCCAGCAGTTTATCCCCCGAAGGGAGGCCCCAGTACTTC
d_gene: NA; abundance: few; j_gene: TRBJ1-6; v_gene: TRBV5-1; CDR3aa: CASSRGGSYNSPLHF; CDR3nt: TGCGCCAGCAGCCGTGGGGGATCCTATAATTCACCCCTCCACTTT
d_gene: NA; abundance: NA; j_gene: TRBJ2-2; v_gene: TRBV7-3; CDR3aa: CASSPGTFNTGELFF; CDR3nt: TGTGCCAGCAGCCCCGGGACTTTTAACACCGGGGAGCTGTTTTTT
d_gene: NA; abundance: NA; j_gene: TRBJ2-7; v_gene: TRBV5-6; CDR3aa: CASSSTAIYEQYF; CDR3nt: TGTGCCAGCAGCTCGACAGCAATCTACGAGCAGTACTTC
d_gene: NA; abundance: many; j_gene: TRBJ2-2; v_gene: TRBV7-2; CDR3aa: CASSNYARGTGELFF; CDR3nt: TGTGCCAGCAGCAATTATGCGCGAGGCACCGGGGAGCTGTTTTTT
d_gene: NA; abundance: NA; j_gene: TRBJ1-2; v_gene: TRBV3-1; CDR3aa: CASSQVRAGGYTF; CDR3nt: TGTGCCAGCAGCCAAGTGAGGGCAGGTGGCTACACCTTC
d_gene: TRBD1; abundance: NA; j_gene: TRBJ2-1; v_gene: TRBV27; CDR3aa: CASSFGQGATSSYNEQFF; CDR3nt: TGTGCCAGCAGTTTCGGCCAGGGGGCTACTAGCTCCTACAATGAGCAGTTCTTC
d_gene: NA; abundance: NA; j_gene: TRBJ2-1; v_gene: TRBV18; CDR3aa: CASSPQGGIEQFF; CDR3nt: TGTGCCAGCTCACCCCAGGGGGGTATCGAGCAGTTCTTC
d_gene: TRBD2; abundance: few; j_gene: TRBJ2-5; v_gene: TRBV5-4; CDR3aa: CASSPGLLKETQYF; CDR3nt: TGTGCCAGCAGCCCGGGACTACTGAAAGAGACCCAGTACTTC
d_gene: TRBD2; abundance: NA; j_gene: TRBJ2-1; v_gene: TRBV6-1; CDR3aa: CASNPGGPYNEQFF; CDR3nt: TGTGCCAGCAACCCGGGGGGGCCCTACAATGAGCAGTTCTTC
d_gene: NA; abundance: NA; j_gene: TRBJ1-2; v_gene: TRBV12-3/TRBV12-4; CDR3aa: CASSFANGYGYTF; CDR3nt: TGTGCCAGCAGTTTCGCCAACGGGTATGGCTACACCTTC